In this sample, the clone carrying this T cell receptor beta chain turned up a few times. This sample is part of a study of blood T cell repertoires in COVID-19. Study-level information: The origin of the acute and convalescent COVID-19 samples was the United States, Italy and Spain. The analysed material was cDNA or gDNA that came from T cells, B-cell-depleted T cells, or PBMCs.

Under the authors' procedure: How many nucleated cells were present was estimated from reference gene primer amplification. Clones were sequenced by immunoSEQ multiplex PCR, and TCRdb holds only the in-frame ones, with some missing. The DNA gave D and trimming, while V, J and clone size come from that table. The data contain about 190,000 clones, roughly 86% of them seen just once; the ten biggest clones take up about 5.6%. Individuals aged roughly 18 to 100 years were recruited from 24 US areas. V trimming: 6 bases; J trimming: 2 bases; junction bases outside the gene matches: 7. This CDR3 has 15 amino acids. Germline CDR1 reads MDHEN; CDR2 reads SYDVKM.

This chain connects TRBV28 to TRBJ2-7; 10 bases are shared with TRBD2. The sequence came from a man in his forties with acute COVID-19. The sample consisted of PBMCs or T cells enriched from blood (not recorded which). The CDR3, as DNA: TGTGCCAGCAGCTCCCTAGCGGGAGTAGCCTACGAGCAGTACTTC. Its translation: CASSSLAGVAYEQYF.